The 11 T cell receptor beta chains below come from one sample, sequenced in a study of blood T cell repertoires in COVID-19. Measured with immunoSEQ multiplex PCR; TCRdb has only the in-frame clones, and not every one. The sample lists 200,000 to 250,000 clones, 80% to 90% occurring once. The sample comprised peripheral blood. These TCRs come from a man aged 35 to 55 with acute or convalescent COVID-19.

The V call is TRBV11-3, the J call TRBJ2-5, with D possibly being TRBD1 (5 bases). CDR1 is SGHNT, CDR2 YENEEA, per germline. With 5 bases removed from V and 5 bases from J, the gap between germline ends came to 15 bases. This CDR3 comprises 14 residues. CDR3 in amino acids: CASSQMGPGETQYF. For the CDR3, the DNA is TGTGCCAGCAGCCAGATGGGCCCAGGGGAGACCCAGTACTTC.

This chain uses TRBV2 with TRBJ1-2; TRBD1 aligns across 9 bases. CDR3 length: 14 amino acids. In germline, CDR1 is SNHLY, CDR2 FYNNEI. Trimming at V came to 7 bases and at J to 7 bases, leaving 10 bases not matched to a gene. The chain's CDR3 is CASTLTGGVGGYTF. CDR3 DNA: TGTGCCAGCACCCTAACAGGGGGCGTGGGTGGCTACACCTTC.

V usage is TRBV7-9 and J usage is TRBJ2-2; 12 bases align to TRBD1. Germline-derived CDR1 and CDR2 are SEHNR and FQNEAQ (reference sequence). CDR3 length: 16 residues. J gave up 7 bases and V 4 bases, and 7 bases lay outside the gene matches. This chain's CDR3 is CASSSRDRGRDGELFF. Here the CDR3 DNA reads TGTGCCAGCAGCTCCAGGGACAGGGGGCGCGACGGGGAGCTGTTTTTT.

The rearrangement uses TRBV9 and TRBJ2-4; 9 positions agree with TRBD2. Germline trimming cut 4 bases from V and 0 bases from J; bases unmatched to any gene: 5. Per germline, CDR1 SGDLS and CDR2 YYNGEE. The CDR3 is made up of 16 amino acids. CDR3 in DNA: TGTGCCAGCAGCTCTAGCGGGGAAGGAGCCAAAAACATTCAGTACTTC. Translating gives CASSSSGEGAKNIQYF.

This chain links TRBV12-3 or TRBV12-4 with TRBJ1-6, with D possibly being TRBD1 (6 bases). The length of the CDR3 is 12 residues. Trimming removed 4 bases at V and 8 bases at J, with 6 bases between. The chain's CDR3 is CASSYRDSPLHF. The DNA of the CDR3 is TGTGCCAGCAGTTACAGGGATTCACCCCTCCACTTT.

The chain has TRBV15 and TRBJ2-1; 8 positions match TRBD2. CDR1 is LNHNV, CDR2 YYDKDF, per germline (reference sequence). Trimming took 0 bases from V and 7 from J; bases not matched to a gene: 17. The CDR3 contains 19 residues. CDR3 sequence: CATSRDASGGAAGRNEQFF. The CDR3 DNA reads as TGTGCCACCAGCAGAGATGCGAGCGGGGGAGCAGCCGGGAGGAATGAGCAGTTCTTC.

The rearrangement links TRBV7-9 to TRBJ2-5, with D possibly being TRBD2 (6 bases). V was cut by 5 bases and J by 2 bases, with 21 bases left in between. The length of the CDR3 is 17 residues. CDR1 is SEHNR and CDR2 is FQNEAQ in the germline V gene (reference sequence). CDR3 sequence (DNA): TGTGCCAGCAGCACGGGGGTAGGACTCCAGATACAAGAGACCCAGTACTTC. Amino acids: CASSTGVGLQIQETQYF.

The chain couples TRBV28 to TRBJ2-5; 11 bases match TRBD2. With V trimmed by 5 bases and J by 2 bases, 7 bases remained unmatched. The CDR3 has 16 amino acids. Germline V gene sequence: CDR1 MDHEN, CDR2 SYDVKM. In DNA form, the CDR3 reads TGTGCCAGCAGTGCTCCGGGACTAGCGGAGCAAGAGACCCAGTACTTC. Protein sequence: CASSAPGLAEQETQYF.

The chain is built from TRBV3-1 (or the pseudogene TRBV3-2) and TRBJ2-5; D is perhaps TRBD1 (5 bases). Germline values: CDR1 LGHDT, CDR2 YNNKEL (reference sequence). V lost 4 bases to trimming and J lost 5 bases, with 17 bases between them. This CDR3 comprises 15 residues. The CDR3 nucleotides are TGTGCCAGCAGCCGACAGAAAGACGGTTTGGAGACCCAGTACTTC. Protein: CASSRQKDGLETQYF.

The chain recombines TRBV2 with TRBJ2-6; D might be TRBD2 (6 bases). Germline V lookup: CDR1 SNHLY, CDR2 FYNNEI. Trimming removed 11 bases from V and 0 bases from J, with 8 bases in between. CDR3 length: 13 amino acids. The CDR3 sequence is CAGTYSGANVLTF. CDR3 sequence (DNA): TGTGCCGGGACTTACTCTGGGGCCAACGTCCTGACTTTC.

The V call is TRBV6-2 or TRBV6-3, the J call TRBJ2-4; D possibly corresponds to TRBD2 (5 bases). This CDR3 is 17 amino acids long. Trimming took off 6 bases at V and 0 bases at J, with 18 bases between the two ends. The germline V gene has CDR1 MNHEY and CDR2 SVGEGT. The CDR3 DNA reads as TGTGCCAGCAGCTCCGGGGAGATTGCCTTAGCCAAAAACATTCAGTACTTC. Protein product: CASSSGEIALAKNIQYF.